A single sample is the source of the 5 T cell receptor beta chains below, sequenced in a study of cytomegalovirus exposure and HLA in healthy donors (dated by TCRdb to between 2016 and 2019). Receptor libraries were prepared by the immunoSEQ multiplex PCR assay. The multiplex PCR relied on a mix of 60 forward primers for TCR Vbeta segments and 13 reverse primers for TCR Jbeta segments. Here the immuneACCESS table is served through TCRdb, limited to in-frame sequences with V and J called. Missing clones are a known gap in these copies; in checked studies unresolved V genes cover under half, and the rest lacks a known reason. Here the sample has about 160,000 clones; just under 65% occur a single time. Around 7.1% of the sample belongs to the ten largest clones. The sample taken for sequencing was PBMCs. The receptors were gathered from a woman in her sixties in good health and CMV-seropositive.

The chain couples TRBV7-6 to TRBJ2-5; D remains unclear. The length of the CDR3 is 14 residues. Trimming left V 1 base short and J 2 bases short, with 8 bases between. Per germline, CDR1 SGHVS and CDR2 FNYEAQ. The CDR3 protein is CASSLDLQQETQYF. The CDR3 nucleotides are TGTGCCAGCAGCTTAGATCTACAGCAAGAGACCCAGTACTTC.

This clone was seen a few times. This chain joins TRBV5-1 and TRBJ2-7, with D perhaps TRBD2 (5 bases). This CDR3 is 13 amino acids long. The germline gives CDR1 SGHRS, CDR2 YFSETQ. Trimming stripped 5 bases from V and 2 bases from J, with 11 bases between. CDR3 residues: CASSWGDAYEQYF. The CDR3 DNA reads TGCGCCAGCAGTTGGGGAGACGCCTACGAGCAGTACTTC.

The chain couples TRBV19 to TRBJ2-5; 16 bases match TRBD2. Germline assignment: CDR1 LNHDA and CDR2 SQIVND (reference sequence). With 6 bases clipped from V and 5 bases from J, the junction kept 3 bases outside the gene matches. The CDR3 has 15 amino acids. The CDR3 coding sequence is TGTGCCAGTAGGACGGGACTAGCGGGAGGGGAGACCCAGTACTTC. It specifies CASRTGLAGGETQYF.

J is TRBJ2-5 and V is TRBV10-3; TRBD2 matches 7 bases. V shed 0 bases, J shed 4 bases, and the junction held 5 bases outside the gene matches. This CDR3 is built from 15 residues. Germline V CDR1 and CDR2: ENHRY, SYGVKD. DNA for the CDR3: TGTGCCATCAGTGAGTCGGCGGGAGCGTCAGAGACCCAGTACTTC. Its translation is CAISESAGASETQYF.

This rearrangement joins TRBV28 to TRBJ2-3; 8 bases map to TRBD2. The CDR3 contains 17 residues. Germline CDR1 MDHEN, CDR2 SYDVKM. Trimming cost V 5 bases and J 1 base; bases outside gene matches: 11. The CDR3 bases are TGTGCCAGCAGTACTCTAGCGGGCCGAGGGGGCACAGATACGCAGTATTTT. Translating gives CASSTLAGRGGTDTQYF.